Listed below are T cell receptor beta chains from one sample, sequenced in a study of CD8 T cells in Susac syndrome. TCRdb processed the immunoSEQ multiplex PCR reads anew with MiXCR; each CDR3 protein has one entry. The table has 400,000 to 550,000 distinct CDR3 sequences, 85% seen once. Material: CD8+ T cells from PBMCs. These receptor sequences come from a human donor with multiple sclerosis. The CDR3 runs from the conserved cysteine through the conserved F or W. The D gene is left open where the match is weak. Clone sizes are given selectively: once, few, many, or a class where the clone is expanded.

J	V	size	D	CDR3	DNA
TRBJ1-1	TRBV19	-	-	CASSQGLDTEAFF	TGTGCCAGTAGCCAGGGACTTGACACTGAAGCTTTCTTT
TRBJ2-5	TRBV5-1	-	TRBD1	CASSAYPQGAGETQYF	TGCGCCAGCAGCGCCTACCCACAGGGGGCTGGGGAGACCCAGTACTTC
TRBJ2-3	TRBV27	-	-	CASSLRAPSTDTQYF	TGTGCCAGCAGCCTCCGGGCCCCTAGCACAGATACGCAGTATTTT
TRBJ1-1	TRBV5-1	-	-	CASADGTQNTEAFF	TGCGCCAGCGCAGACGGGACACAGAACACTGAAGCTTTCTTT
TRBJ2-7	TRBV30	-	-	CAWSLTYEQYF	TGTGCCTGGAGTCTCACCTACGAGCAGTACTTC
TRBJ2-3	TRBV6-5	-	TRBD1	CASSYIGGADTQYF	TGTGCCAGCAGTTACATAGGGGGCGCAGATACGCAGTATTTT
TRBJ2-3	TRBV7-6	once	TRBD2	CASTRLAGTDTQYF	TGTGCCAGCACCAGACTAGCGGGCACAGATACGCAGTATTTT
TRBJ1-1	TRBV7-9	-	-	CASSGPGDTEAFF	TGTGCCAGCAGCGGACCCGGGGACACTGAAGCTTTCTTT
TRBJ2-1	TRBV2	-	-	CASSDEGQEQFF	TGTGCCAGCAGTGATGAGGGTCAAGAGCAGTTCTTC
TRBJ1-5	TRBV28	-	-	CASSLQVYSNQPQHF	TGTGCCAGCAGTTTACAAGTCTATAGCAATCAGCCCCAGCATTTT
TRBJ1-2	TRBV7-9	-	-	CASSLNVVRGYTF	TGTGCCAGCAGCTTAAATGTAGTTCGCGGCTACACCTTC
TRBJ2-1	TRBV27	-	TRBD2	CASSSLVHERETGNEQFF	TGTGCCAGCAGTTCCCTAGTCCATGAGCGGGAGACCGGCAATGAGCAGTTCTTC
TRBJ2-7	TRBV14	few	-	CASSFRPYEQYF	TGTGCCAGCAGCTTTCGACCCTACGAGCAGTACTTC
TRBJ1-1	TRBV7-7	-	-	CASSSKTGNTEAFF	TGTGCTAGCAGCTCAAAGACAGGGAACACTGAAGCTTTCTTT
TRBJ2-1	TRBV7-9	-	TRBD1	CASSFPGTGGEDEQFF	TGTGCCAGCAGCTTTCCCGGGACAGGGGGTGAAGATGAGCAGTTCTTC